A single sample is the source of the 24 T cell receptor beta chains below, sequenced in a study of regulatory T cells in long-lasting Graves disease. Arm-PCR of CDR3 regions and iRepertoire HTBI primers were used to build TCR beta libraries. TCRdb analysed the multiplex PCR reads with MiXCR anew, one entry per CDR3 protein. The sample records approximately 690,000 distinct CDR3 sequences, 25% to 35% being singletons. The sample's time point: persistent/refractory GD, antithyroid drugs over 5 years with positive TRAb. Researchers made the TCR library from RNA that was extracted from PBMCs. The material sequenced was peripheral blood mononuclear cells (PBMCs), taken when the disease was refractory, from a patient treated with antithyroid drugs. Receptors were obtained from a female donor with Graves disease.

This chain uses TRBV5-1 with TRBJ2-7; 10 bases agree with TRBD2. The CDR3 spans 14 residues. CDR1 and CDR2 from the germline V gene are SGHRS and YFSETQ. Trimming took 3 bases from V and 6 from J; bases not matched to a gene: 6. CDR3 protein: CASSWGTSVAEQYF. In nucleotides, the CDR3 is TGCGCCAGCAGCTGGGGGACTAGCGTGGCCGAGCAGTACTTC.

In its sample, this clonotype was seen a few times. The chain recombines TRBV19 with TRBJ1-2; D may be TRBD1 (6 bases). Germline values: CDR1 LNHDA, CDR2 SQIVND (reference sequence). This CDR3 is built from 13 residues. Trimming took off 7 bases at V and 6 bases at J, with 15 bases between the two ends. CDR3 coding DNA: TGTGCCAGTACCACCACAGGGAGTGATGGCTACACCTTC. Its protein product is CASTTTGSDGYTF. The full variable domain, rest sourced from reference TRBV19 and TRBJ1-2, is DGGITQSPKYLFRKEGQNVTLSCEQNLNHDAMYWYRQDPGQGLRLIYYSQIVNDFQKGDIAEGYSVSREKKESFPLTVTSAQKNPTAFYLCASTTTGSDGYTFGSGTRLTVV.

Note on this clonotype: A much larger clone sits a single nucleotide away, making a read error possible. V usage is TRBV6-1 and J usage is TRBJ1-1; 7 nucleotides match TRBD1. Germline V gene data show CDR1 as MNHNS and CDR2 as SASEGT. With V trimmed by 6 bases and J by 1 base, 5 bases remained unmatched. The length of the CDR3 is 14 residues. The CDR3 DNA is TGTGCCAGCAGGGCCAGGGGGGAGAACACTGAAGCTTTCTTT. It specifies CASRARGENTEAFF.

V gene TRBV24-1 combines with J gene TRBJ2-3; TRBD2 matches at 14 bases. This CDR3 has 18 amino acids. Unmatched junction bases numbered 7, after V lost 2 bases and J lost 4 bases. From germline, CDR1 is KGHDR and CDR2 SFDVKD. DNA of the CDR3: TGTGCCACCAGTGATTCCAGGGGACTAGCGGGAGCCCCAGATACGCAGTATTTT. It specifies CATSDSRGLAGAPDTQYF.

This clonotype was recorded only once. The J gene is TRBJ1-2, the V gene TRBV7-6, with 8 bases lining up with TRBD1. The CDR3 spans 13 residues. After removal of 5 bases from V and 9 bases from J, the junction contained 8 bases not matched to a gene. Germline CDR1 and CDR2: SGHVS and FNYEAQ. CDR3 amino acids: CASSLFGQGSYTF. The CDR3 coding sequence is TGTGCCAGCAGCCTATTCGGACAGGGAAGCTACACCTTC.

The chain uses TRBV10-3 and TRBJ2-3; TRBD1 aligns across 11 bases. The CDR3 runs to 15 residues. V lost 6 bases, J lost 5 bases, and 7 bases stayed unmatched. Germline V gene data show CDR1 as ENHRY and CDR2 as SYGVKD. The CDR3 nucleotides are TGTGCCATCAGGCAGGACAGGGGGCGCTTAGATACGCAGTATTTT. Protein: CAIRQDRGRLDTQYF.

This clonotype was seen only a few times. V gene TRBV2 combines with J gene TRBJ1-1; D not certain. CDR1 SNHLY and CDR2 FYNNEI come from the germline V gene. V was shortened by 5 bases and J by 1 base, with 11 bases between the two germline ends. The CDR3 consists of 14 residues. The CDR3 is CASSFRRKNTEAFF. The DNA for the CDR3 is TGTGCCAGCAGTTTTAGACGGAAGAACACTGAAGCTTTCTTT.

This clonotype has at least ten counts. The CDR3 region has the DNA TGTGCCAGCAGTGAAGCCAGGGGCGCCTCCAAAAACATTCAGTACTTC. Translation gives CASSEARGASKNIQYF. This sequence joins TRBV2 and TRBJ2-4, with D possibly TRBD1 on 6 matching bases. Germline loops: CDR1 SNHLY, CDR2 FYNNEI. The CDR3 consists of 16 residues. The germline V and J ends were trimmed by 0 bases and 2 bases, with 11 bases remaining between them.

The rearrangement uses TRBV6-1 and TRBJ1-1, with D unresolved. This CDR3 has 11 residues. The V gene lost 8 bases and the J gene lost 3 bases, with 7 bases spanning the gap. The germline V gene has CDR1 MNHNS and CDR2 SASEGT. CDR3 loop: CASQRDTEAFF. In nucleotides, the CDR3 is TGTGCCAGCCAGCGGGACACTGAAGCTTTCTTT.

The CDR3 here is CASSPAGVVETQYF. Here the CDR3 DNA reads TGTGCCAGCAGCCCAGCAGGGGTAGTGGAGACCCAGTACTTC. The gene calls are TRBV9 and TRBJ2-5, with a tentative D call TRBD1 (6 bases). Germline V gene data show CDR1 as SGDLS and CDR2 as YYNGEE. V lost 4 bases to trimming and J lost 5 bases, with 15 bases between them. The CDR3 is 14 amino acids.

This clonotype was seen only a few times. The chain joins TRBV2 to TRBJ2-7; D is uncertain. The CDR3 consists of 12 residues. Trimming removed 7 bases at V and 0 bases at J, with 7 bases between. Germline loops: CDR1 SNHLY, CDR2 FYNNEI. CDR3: CASNPDSYEQYF. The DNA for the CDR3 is TGTGCCAGCAATCCAGACTCCTACGAGCAGTACTTC.

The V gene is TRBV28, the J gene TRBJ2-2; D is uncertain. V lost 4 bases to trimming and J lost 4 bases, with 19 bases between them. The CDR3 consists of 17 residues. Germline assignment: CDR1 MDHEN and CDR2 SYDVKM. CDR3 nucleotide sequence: TGTGCCAGCAGTTCCTCCGGGTGGCGTCTGAGCACCGGGGAGCTGTTTTTT. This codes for CASSSSGWRLSTGELFF. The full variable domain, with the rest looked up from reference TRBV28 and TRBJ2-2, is DVKVTQSSRYLVKRTGEKVFLECVQDMDHENMFWYRQDPGLGLRLIYFSYDVKMKEKGDIPEGYSVSREKKERFSLILESASTNQTSMYLCASSSSGWRLSTGELFFGEGSRLTVL.

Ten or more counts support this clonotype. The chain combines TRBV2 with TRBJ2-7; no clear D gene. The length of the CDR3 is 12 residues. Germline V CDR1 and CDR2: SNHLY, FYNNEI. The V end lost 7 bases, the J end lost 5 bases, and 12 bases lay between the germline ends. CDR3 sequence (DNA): TGTGCCAGCAATTTCGAGGTCAACGAGCAGTACTTC. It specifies CASNFEVNEQYF.

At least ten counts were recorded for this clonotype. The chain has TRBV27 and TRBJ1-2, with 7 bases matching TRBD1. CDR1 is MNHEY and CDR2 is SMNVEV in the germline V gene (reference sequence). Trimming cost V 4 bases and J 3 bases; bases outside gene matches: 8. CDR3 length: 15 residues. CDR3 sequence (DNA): TGTGCCAGCAGTTCACCCTCAGGGGGGGACTATGGCTACACCTTC. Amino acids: CASSSPSGGDYGYTF.

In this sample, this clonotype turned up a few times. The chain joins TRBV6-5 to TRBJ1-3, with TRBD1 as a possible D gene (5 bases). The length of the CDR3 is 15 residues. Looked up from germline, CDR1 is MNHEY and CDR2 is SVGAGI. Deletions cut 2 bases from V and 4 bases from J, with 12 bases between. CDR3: CASSYTGEGGNTIYF. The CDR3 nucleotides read TGTGCCAGCAGTTACACGGGGGAGGGCGGAAACACCATATATTTT.

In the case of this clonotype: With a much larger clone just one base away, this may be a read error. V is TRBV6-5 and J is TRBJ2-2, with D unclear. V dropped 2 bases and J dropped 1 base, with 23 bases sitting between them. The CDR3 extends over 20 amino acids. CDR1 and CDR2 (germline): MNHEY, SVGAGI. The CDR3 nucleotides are TGTGCCAGCAGTTACCCACTCAGGTCGGGTAGTTTGCGGAACACCGGGGAGCTGTTTTTT. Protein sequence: CASSYPLRSGSLRNTGELFF.

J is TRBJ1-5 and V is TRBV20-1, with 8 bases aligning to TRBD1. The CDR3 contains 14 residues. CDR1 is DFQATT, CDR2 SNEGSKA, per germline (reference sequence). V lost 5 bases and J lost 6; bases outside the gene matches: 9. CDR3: CSASQGGEGQPQHF. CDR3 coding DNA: TGCAGTGCTTCACAGGGGGGAGAGGGTCAGCCCCAGCATTTT.

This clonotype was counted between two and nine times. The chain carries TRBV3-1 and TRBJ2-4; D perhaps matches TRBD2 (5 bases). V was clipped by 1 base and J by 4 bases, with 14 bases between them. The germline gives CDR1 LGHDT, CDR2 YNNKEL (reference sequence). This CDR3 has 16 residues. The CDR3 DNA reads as TGTGCCAGCAGCCAAGGATCCCCTGAGCGGAAAAACATTCAGTACTTC. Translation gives CASSQGSPERKNIQYF.

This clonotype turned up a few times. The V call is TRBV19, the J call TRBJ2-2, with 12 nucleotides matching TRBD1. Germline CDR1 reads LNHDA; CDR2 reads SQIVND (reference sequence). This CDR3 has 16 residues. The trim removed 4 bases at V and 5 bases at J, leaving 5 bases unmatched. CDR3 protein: CASSRGQGAKTGELFF. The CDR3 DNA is TGTGCCAGTAGTAGGGGACAGGGGGCAAAAACCGGGGAGCTGTTTTTT.

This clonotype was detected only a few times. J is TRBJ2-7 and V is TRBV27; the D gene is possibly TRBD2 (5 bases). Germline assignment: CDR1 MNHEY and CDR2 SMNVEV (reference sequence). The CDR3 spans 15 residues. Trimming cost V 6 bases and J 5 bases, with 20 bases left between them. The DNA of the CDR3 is TGTGCCAGCAGGCAGGACTTGACCCAAACGAACGAGCAGTACTTC. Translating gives CASRQDLTQTNEQYF.

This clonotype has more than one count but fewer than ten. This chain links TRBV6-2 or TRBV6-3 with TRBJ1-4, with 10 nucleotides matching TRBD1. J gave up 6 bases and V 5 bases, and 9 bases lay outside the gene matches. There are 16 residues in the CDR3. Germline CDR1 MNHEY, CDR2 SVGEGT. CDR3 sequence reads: CASSPPGQGTYEKLFF. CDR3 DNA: TGTGCCAGCAGTCCCCCGGGACAGGGGACCTATGAAAAACTGTTTTTT.

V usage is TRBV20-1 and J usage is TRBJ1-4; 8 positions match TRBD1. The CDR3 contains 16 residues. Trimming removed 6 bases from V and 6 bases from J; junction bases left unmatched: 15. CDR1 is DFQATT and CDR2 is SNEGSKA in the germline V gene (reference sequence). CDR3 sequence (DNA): TGCAGTGCAAGTCGCCCAGGGGGCTTTGGTGATGAAAAACTGTTTTTT. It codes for CSASRPGGFGDEKLFF.

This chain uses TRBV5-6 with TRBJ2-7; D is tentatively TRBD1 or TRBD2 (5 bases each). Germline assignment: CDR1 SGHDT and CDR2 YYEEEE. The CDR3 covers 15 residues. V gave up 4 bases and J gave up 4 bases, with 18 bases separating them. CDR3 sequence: CASSPPGQSLYEQYF. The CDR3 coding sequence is TGTGCCAGCAGCCCTCCGGGGCAGAGTTTGTACGAGCAGTACTTC. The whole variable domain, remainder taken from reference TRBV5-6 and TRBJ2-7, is DAGVTQSPTHLIKTRGQQVTLRCSPKSGHDTVSWYQQALGQGPQFIFQYYEEEERQRGNFPDRFSGHQFPNYSSELNVNALLLGDSALYLCASSPPGQSLYEQYFGPGTRLTVT.

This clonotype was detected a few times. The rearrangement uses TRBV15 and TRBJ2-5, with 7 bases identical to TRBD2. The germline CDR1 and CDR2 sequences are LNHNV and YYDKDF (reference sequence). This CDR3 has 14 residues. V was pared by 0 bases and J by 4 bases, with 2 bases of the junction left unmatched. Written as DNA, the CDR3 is TGTGCCACCAGCAGAGATCCGGGGGGAGAGACCCAGTACTTC. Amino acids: CATSRDPGGETQYF.